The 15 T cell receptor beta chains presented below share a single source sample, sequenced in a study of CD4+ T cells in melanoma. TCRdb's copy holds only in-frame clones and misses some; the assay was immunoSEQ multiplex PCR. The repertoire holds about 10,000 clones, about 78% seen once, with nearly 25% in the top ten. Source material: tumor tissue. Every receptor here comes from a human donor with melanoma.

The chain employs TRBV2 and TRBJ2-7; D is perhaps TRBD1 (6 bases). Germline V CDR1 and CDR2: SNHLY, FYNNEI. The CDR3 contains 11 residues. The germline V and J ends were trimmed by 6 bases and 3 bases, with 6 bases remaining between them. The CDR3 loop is CASRDSYEQYF. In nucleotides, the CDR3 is TGTGCCAGCAGGGACAGCTACGAGCAGTACTTC.

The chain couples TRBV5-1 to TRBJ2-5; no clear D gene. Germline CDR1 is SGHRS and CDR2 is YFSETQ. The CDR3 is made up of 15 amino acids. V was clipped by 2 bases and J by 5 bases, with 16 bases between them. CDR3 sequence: CASSFHGNPGETQYF. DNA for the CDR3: TGCGCCAGCAGCTTCCATGGGAATCCCGGGGAGACCCAGTACTTC.

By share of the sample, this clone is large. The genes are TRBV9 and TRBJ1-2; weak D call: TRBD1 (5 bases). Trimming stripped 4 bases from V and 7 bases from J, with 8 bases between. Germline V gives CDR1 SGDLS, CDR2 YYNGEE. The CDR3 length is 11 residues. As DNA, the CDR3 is TGTGCCAGCAGCTCGAGGGGTGGCTACACCTTC. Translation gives CASSSRGGYTF.

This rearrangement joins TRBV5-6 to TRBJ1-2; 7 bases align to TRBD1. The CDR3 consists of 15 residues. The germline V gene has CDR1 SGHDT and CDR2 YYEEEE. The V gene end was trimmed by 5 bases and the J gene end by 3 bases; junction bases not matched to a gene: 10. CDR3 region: CASRETGVSDYGYTF. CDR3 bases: TGTGCCAGCAGAGAAACAGGGGTCTCAGACTATGGCTACACCTTC.

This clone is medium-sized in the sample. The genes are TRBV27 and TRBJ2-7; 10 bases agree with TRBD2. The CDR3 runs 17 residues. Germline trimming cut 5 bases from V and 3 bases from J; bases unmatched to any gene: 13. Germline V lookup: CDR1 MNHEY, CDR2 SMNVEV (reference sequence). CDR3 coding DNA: TGTGCCAGCAGTGTAACCCCTACTAGCGGGGCTTTCTACGAGCAGTACTTC. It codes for CASSVTPTSGAFYEQYF.

CDR3 sequence: CASSSNGRGTDTQYF. The CDR3, as DNA: TGTGCCAGCAGCTCGAACGGGCGGGGCACAGATACGCAGTATTTT. V is TRBV2 and J is TRBJ2-3; possibly TRBD2 for D (5 bases). Germline CDR1 and CDR2: SNHLY and FYNNEI. The CDR3 runs 15 residues. V gave up 6 bases and J gave up 1 base, with 14 bases separating them.

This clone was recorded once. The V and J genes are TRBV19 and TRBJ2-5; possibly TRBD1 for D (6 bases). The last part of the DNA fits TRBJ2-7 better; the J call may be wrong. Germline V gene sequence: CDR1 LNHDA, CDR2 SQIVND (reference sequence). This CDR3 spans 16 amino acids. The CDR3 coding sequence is TGTGCCAGTAGTATCCCCAGGGGCCGACACTCCTACGAGCAGTACTTC. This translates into CASSIPRGRHSYEQYF.

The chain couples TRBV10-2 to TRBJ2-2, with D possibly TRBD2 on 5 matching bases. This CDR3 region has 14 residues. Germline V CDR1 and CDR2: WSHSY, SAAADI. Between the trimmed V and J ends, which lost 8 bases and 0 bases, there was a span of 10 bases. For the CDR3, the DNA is TGCGCCAGCGTTTCCGGGGCGAACACCGGGGAGCTGTTTTTT. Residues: CASVSGANTGELFF.

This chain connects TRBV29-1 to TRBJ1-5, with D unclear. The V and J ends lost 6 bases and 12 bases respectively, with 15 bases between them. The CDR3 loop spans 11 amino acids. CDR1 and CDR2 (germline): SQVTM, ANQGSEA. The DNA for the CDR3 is TGCAGCGTGACAACGGGTGGTTTCCAGCATTTT. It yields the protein CSVTTGGFQHF.

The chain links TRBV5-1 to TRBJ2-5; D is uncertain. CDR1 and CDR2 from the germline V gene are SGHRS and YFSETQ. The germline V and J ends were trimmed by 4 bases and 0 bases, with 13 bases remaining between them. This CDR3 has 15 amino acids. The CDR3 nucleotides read TGCGCCAGCAGCCTACGTAATACTAACCAAGAGACCCAGTACTTC. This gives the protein CASSLRNTNQETQYF.

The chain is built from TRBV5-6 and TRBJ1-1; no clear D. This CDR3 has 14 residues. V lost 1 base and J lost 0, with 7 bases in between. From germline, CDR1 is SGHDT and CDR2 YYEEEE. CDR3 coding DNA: TGTGCCAGCAGCTTGCTTTCCATGAACACTGAAGCTTTCTTT. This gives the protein CASSLLSMNTEAFF. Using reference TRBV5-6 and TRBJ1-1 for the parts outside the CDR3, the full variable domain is DAGVTQSPTHLIKTRGQQVTLRCSPKSGHDTVSWYQQALGQGPQFIFQYYEEEERQRGNFPDRFSGHQFPNYSSELNVNALLLGDSALYLCASSLLSMNTEAFFGQGTRLTVV.

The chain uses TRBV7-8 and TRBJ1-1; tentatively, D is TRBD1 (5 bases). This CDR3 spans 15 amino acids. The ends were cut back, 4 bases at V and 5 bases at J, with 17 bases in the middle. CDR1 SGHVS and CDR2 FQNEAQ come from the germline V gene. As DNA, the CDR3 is TGTGCCAGCAGCTCCGCGGGCGGGGCGGTTACTGAAGCTTTCTTT. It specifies CASSSAGGAVTEAFF.

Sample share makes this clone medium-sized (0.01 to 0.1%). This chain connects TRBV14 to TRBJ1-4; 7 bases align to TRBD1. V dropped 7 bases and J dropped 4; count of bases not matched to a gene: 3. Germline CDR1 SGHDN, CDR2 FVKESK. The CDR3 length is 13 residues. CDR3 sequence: CASTPGGNEKLFF. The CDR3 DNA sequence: TGTGCCAGCACGCCAGGGGGTAATGAAAAACTGTTTTTT.

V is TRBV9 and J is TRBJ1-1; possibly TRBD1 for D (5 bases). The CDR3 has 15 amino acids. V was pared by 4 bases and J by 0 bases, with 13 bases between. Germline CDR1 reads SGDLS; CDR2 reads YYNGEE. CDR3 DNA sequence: TGTGCCAGCAGCCCCTGGGGCGAGGTGAACACTGAAGCTTTCTTT. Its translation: CASSPWGEVNTEAFF.

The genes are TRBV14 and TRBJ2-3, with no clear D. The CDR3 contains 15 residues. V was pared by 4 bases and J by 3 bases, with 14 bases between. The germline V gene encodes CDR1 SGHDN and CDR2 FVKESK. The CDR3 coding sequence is TGTGCCAGCAGCCCGATTCAGAGCGCGACAGATACGCAGTATTTT. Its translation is CASSPIQSATDTQYF. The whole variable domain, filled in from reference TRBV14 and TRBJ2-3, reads EAGVTQFPSHSVIEKGQTVTLRCDPISGHDNLYWYRRVMGKEIKFLLHFVKESKQDESGMPNNRFLAERTGGTYSTLKVQPAELEDSGVYFCASSPIQSATDTQYFGPGTRLTVL.